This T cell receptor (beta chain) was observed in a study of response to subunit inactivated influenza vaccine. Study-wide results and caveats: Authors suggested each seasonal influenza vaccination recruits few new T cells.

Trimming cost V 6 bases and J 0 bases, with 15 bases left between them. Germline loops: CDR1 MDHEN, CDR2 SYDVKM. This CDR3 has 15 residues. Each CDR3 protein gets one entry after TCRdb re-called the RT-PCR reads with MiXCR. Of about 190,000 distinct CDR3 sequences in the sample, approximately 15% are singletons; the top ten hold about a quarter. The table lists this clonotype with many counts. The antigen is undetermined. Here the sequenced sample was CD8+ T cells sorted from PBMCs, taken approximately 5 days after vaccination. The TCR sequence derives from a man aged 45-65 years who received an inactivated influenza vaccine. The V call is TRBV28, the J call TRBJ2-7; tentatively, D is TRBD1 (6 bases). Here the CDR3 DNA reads TGTGCCAGCAGCTTAAGGACAGACAGCTCCTACGAGCAGTACTTC. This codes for CASSLRTDSSYEQYF.